This TCR beta chain was found in a study of CXCR3-negative and CXCR3-positive naive CD8 T cells. CDR3 length: 15 residues. CDR1 and CDR2 from the germline V gene are LGHNA and YSLEER. 5' RACE that incorporated UMI labels was used to prepare the TRB cDNA libraries. No DNA is given; TCRdb re-called the 5' RACE reads and lists each CDR3 protein once. The sample includes more than 40,000 distinct CDR3 sequences. Concerning this clonotype: The antigen is unknown.

Per CD8+ T cell subset, triplicate sorts of 300,000 or so cells each were done. Study observations and caveats: Against CXCR3-negative naive cells, CXCR3-positive naive cells showed more hydrophobic TRB CDR3s. Similar TRBV-TRBJ usage characterized naive CXCR3-negative and CXCR3-positive cells; memory cells differed. Comparably high diversity was seen in both naive subsets, and much lower diversity in memory CD8+ cells.

This clonotype originated in a human donor in good health. Some clones in this sample may be carry-over from other donors' samples. The sample was naive CXCR3- CD8+ T cells from blood. The subset denotes: CD45RO-CCR7+CD27+CD95- naive CD8+ T cells lacking CXCR3 (TNR3-). The J gene is TRBJ2-3, the V gene TRBV4-3; the TCRdb call, TRBD1, lacks DNA for checking. This CDR3 is CASSQDGSRTDTQYF.